This is a list of T cell receptor beta chains from one sample in a study of tumor T cells in aggressive B-cell lymphoma. Sequencing used immunoSEQ multiplex PCR; TCRdb keeps in-frame clones, though not all of them. The repertoire has 2,000 to 3,000 clones, about 85% of them found once; the top ten carry approximately 2.8%. Source material: tumor tissue. The receptor set was obtained from an adult with diffuse large B cell lymphoma. Both conserved end residues are part of each CDR3. The D gene is left open where the match is weak. The listing skips clone size in some rows; elsewhere it reads once, few, many or a size class.

V gene: TRBV7-9
D gene: NA
clone size: NA
J gene: TRBJ2-7
CDR3 DNA: TGTGCCAGCAGTATTCGGGGCCTGGGGGGTCCTTGGTACGAGCAGTACTTC
CDR3 protein: CASSIRGLGGPWYEQYF

V gene: TRBV29-1
D gene: NA
clone size: NA
J gene: TRBJ1-1
CDR3 DNA: TGCAGCGTTCCCGACATCCCAAACACTGAAGCTTTCTTT
CDR3 protein: CSVPDIPNTEAFF

V gene: TRBV30
D gene: TRBD2
clone size: NA
J gene: TRBJ2-2
CDR3 DNA: TGTGCCTGGCTAACTAGCGCCACCGGGGAGCTGTTTTTT
CDR3 protein: CAWLTSATGELFF

V gene: TRBV7-2
D gene: TRBD2
clone size: few
J gene: TRBJ2-5
CDR3 DNA: TGTGCCAGCAGCTTAACTAGCGGGAGGGCCGGAGAGACCCAGTACTTC
CDR3 protein: CASSLTSGRAGETQYF

V gene: TRBV5-5
D gene: NA
clone size: NA
J gene: TRBJ2-2
CDR3 DNA: TGTGCCAGCAGCTTGGAGGCAGGCCCCGGGGAGCTGTTTTTT
CDR3 protein: CASSLEAGPGELFF

V gene: TRBV7-9
D gene: TRBD1
clone size: NA
J gene: TRBJ2-7
CDR3 DNA: TGTGCCAGCCAGGGGGTCTCCTACGAGCAGTACTTC
CDR3 protein: CASQGVSYEQYF

V gene: TRBV4-2
D gene: TRBD1
clone size: NA
J gene: TRBJ2-7
CDR3 DNA: TGTGCCAGCAGCCTTACTTCGACAGGGTCCGACGAGCAGTACTTC
CDR3 protein: CASSLTSTGSDEQYF

V gene: TRBV7-9
D gene: TRBD1
clone size: once
J gene: TRBJ1-2
CDR3 DNA: TGTGCCAGCAGCGCTCCGGGACAGGACTATGGCTACACCTTC
CDR3 protein: CASSAPGQDYGYTF

V gene: TRBV27
D gene: TRBD1
clone size: NA
J gene: TRBJ1-2
CDR3 DNA: TGTGCCAGCAGTTTATGGGGACAGGGGGCGCCTGGCTATGGCTACACCTTC
CDR3 protein: CASSLWGQGAPGYGYTF

V gene: TRBV11-2
D gene: TRBD2
clone size: NA
J gene: TRBJ2-1
CDR3 DNA: TGTGCCAGCAGCTTGACTAGCGGGAGGGCCGGTGGGAATGAGCAGTTCTTC
CDR3 protein: CASSLTSGRAGGNEQFF

V gene: TRBV12-5
D gene: NA
clone size: NA
J gene: TRBJ1-2
CDR3 DNA: TGTGCTAGTGGAGAAGGGCCATGGGAGCATGGCTACACCTTC
CDR3 protein: CASGEGPWEHGYTF

V gene: TRBV27
D gene: NA
clone size: NA
J gene: TRBJ1-5
CDR3 DNA: TGTGCCAGCAGTTTAAACCGGGATCAGCCCCAGCATTTT
CDR3 protein: CASSLNRDQPQHF

V gene: TRBV9
D gene: TRBD2
clone size: NA
J gene: TRBJ2-3
CDR3 DNA: TGTGCCAGCAGCAGTAGCGGGGGGGCCACAGATACGCAGTATTTT
CDR3 protein: CASSSSGGATDTQYF

V gene: TRBV12-5
D gene: NA
clone size: once
J gene: TRBJ2-7
CDR3 DNA: TGTGCTAGTGGTTTGGGTCCCGCAGGTTCCTACGAGCAGTACTTC
CDR3 protein: CASGLGPAGSYEQYF

V gene: TRBV15
D gene: NA
clone size: NA
J gene: TRBJ1-2
CDR3 DNA: TGTGCCACCAGCAGTTTTCAGGGGAGGGGCTATGGCTACACCTTC
CDR3 protein: CATSSFQGRGYGYTF

V gene: TRBV7-7
D gene: TRBD2
clone size: NA
J gene: TRBJ2-5
CDR3 DNA: TGTGCCAGCAGCTTAGTGTGGCGGGAGGGCCAAGAGACCCAGTACTTC
CDR3 protein: CASSLVWREGQETQYF

V gene: TRBV29-1
D gene: NA
clone size: NA
J gene: TRBJ2-1
CDR3 DNA: TGCAGCGTTGATTCAGGGGTTCCAGAGCAGTTCTTC
CDR3 protein: CSVDSGVPEQFF

V gene: TRBV2
D gene: TRBD1
clone size: NA
J gene: TRBJ1-5
CDR3 DNA: TGTGCCAGCAGCGCGGGACAGAGTAGCAATCAGCCCCAGCATTTT
CDR3 protein: CASSAGQSSNQPQHF

V gene: TRBV7-9
D gene: NA
clone size: NA
J gene: TRBJ1-2
CDR3 DNA: TGTGCCAGCAGCGCGACAGGAGAGGGACTAAATGGCTACACCTTC
CDR3 protein: CASSATGEGLNGYTF

V gene: TRBV7-8
D gene: NA
clone size: once
J gene: TRBJ1-3
CDR3 DNA: TGTGCCAGCAGCTTATTGGAGCGAGTCTCTGGAAACACCATATATTTT
CDR3 protein: CASSLLERVSGNTIYF

V gene: TRBV15
D gene: NA
clone size: NA
J gene: TRBJ2-7
CDR3 DNA: TGTGCCACCAGCAGAGACCCGGGACAAACCTACGAGCAGTACTTC
CDR3 protein: CATSRDPGQTYEQYF

V gene: TRBV9
D gene: NA
clone size: NA
J gene: TRBJ2-2
CDR3 DNA: TGTGCCAGCAGCGTCGGCGACAGATCCGGGGAGCTGTTTTTT
CDR3 protein: CASSVGDRSGELFF

V gene: TRBV7-7
D gene: NA
clone size: NA
J gene: TRBJ2-2
CDR3 DNA: TGTGCCATTCAGGGACACACCGGGGAGCTGCTTTTT
CDR3 protein: CAIQGHTGELLF

V gene: TRBV19
D gene: NA
clone size: NA
J gene: TRBJ2-2
CDR3 DNA: TGTGCCAGTAGTATACTCCTAACGGGAGTTGGCGGGGAGCTGTTTTTT
CDR3 protein: CASSILLTGVGGELFF

V gene: TRBV4-1
D gene: NA
clone size: NA
J gene: TRBJ1-1
CDR3 DNA: TGCGCCAGCAGACCTAAAGGGGGGGAAGGGAGCACTGAAGCTTTCTTT
CDR3 protein: CASRPKGGEGSTEAFF

V gene: TRBV30
D gene: NA
clone size: NA
J gene: TRBJ1-2
CDR3 DNA: TGTGCCTGGAGTCCATTACAGGGTAACTATGGCTACACCTTC
CDR3 protein: CAWSPLQGNYGYTF

V gene: TRBV27
D gene: NA
clone size: once
J gene: TRBJ2-7
CDR3 DNA: TGTGCCAGCAGTTTGGTACGCGGGACCCGACCCTACGAGCAGTACTTC
CDR3 protein: CASSLVRGTRPYEQYF

V gene: TRBV4-1
D gene: NA
clone size: NA
J gene: TRBJ1-5
CDR3 DNA: TGCGCCAGCAGCCAAGTTCCAGGTCCGTGGCCCCAGCATTTT
CDR3 protein: CASSQVPGPWPQHF

V gene: TRBV4-1
D gene: TRBD1
clone size: NA
J gene: TRBJ2-1
CDR3 DNA: TGCGCCAGCACCGGGACAGATGAACACATTGAGCAGTTCTTC
CDR3 protein: CASTGTDEHIEQFF

V gene: TRBV13
D gene: TRBD1
clone size: NA
J gene: TRBJ2-7
CDR3 DNA: TGTGCCAGCAGCACTAACCCCGGGACAGGGGCCAACGAGCAGTACTTC
CDR3 protein: CASSTNPGTGANEQYF

V gene: TRBV2
D gene: TRBD1
clone size: NA
J gene: TRBJ2-5
CDR3 DNA: TGTGCCAGCACCGGGATGGGACAGCGACAAGAGACCCAGTACTTC
CDR3 protein: CASTGMGQRQETQYF

V gene: TRBV28
D gene: NA
clone size: NA
J gene: TRBJ1-5
CDR3 DNA: TGTGCCAGCAGATGGCTGGACACTAGCAATCAGCCCCAGCATTTT
CDR3 protein: CASRWLDTSNQPQHF

V gene: TRBV5-1
D gene: NA
clone size: once
J gene: TRBJ2-7
CDR3 DNA: TGCGCCAGCAGCCGTCAGGGGCCCATTTGGGAGCAGTACTTC
CDR3 protein: CASSRQGPIWEQYF

V gene: TRBV5-4
D gene: NA
clone size: NA
J gene: TRBJ2-1
CDR3 DNA: TGTGCCAGCAGCTTGGACAGGGTCCCAGGGAATGAGCAGTTCTTC
CDR3 protein: CASSLDRVPGNEQFF

V gene: TRBV7-6
D gene: NA
clone size: NA
J gene: TRBJ2-5
CDR3 DNA: TGTGCCAGCAGCCCTAGAAGTGAGACCCAGTACTTC
CDR3 protein: CASSPRSETQYF

V gene: TRBV21-1
D gene: NA
clone size: NA
J gene: TRBJ2-1
CDR3 DNA: TGTGCCAGCAGCAAAGGTCTAGCGGTAAACAATGAGCAGTTCTTC
CDR3 protein: CASSKGLAVNNEQFF

V gene: TRBV28
D gene: NA
clone size: NA
J gene: TRBJ1-1
CDR3 DNA: TGTGCCAGCAGTTTTGGGGGCCCTGAAGCTTTCTTT
CDR3 protein: CASSFGGPEAFF

V gene: TRBV6-4
D gene: NA
clone size: NA
J gene: TRBJ1-2
CDR3 DNA: TGTGCCAGCAGTGAGGGGGGCTATGGCTACACCTTC
CDR3 protein: CASSEGGYGYTF

V gene: TRBV5-5
D gene: NA
clone size: NA
J gene: TRBJ2-5
CDR3 DNA: TGTGCCAGCAGCTTCCGAGGAACGGAGACCCAGTACTTC
CDR3 protein: CASSFRGTETQYF

V gene: TRBV11-2
D gene: NA
clone size: NA
J gene: TRBJ2-1
CDR3 DNA: TGTGCCAGCAGCTTTGGGCGTTTTGAGCAGTTCTTC
CDR3 protein: CASSFGRFEQFF

V gene: TRBV11-2
D gene: NA
clone size: NA
J gene: TRBJ2-7
CDR3 DNA: TGTGCCAGCAGCTCTTCTTACGAGCAGTACTTC
CDR3 protein: CASSSSYEQYF

V gene: TRBV29-1
D gene: NA
clone size: NA
J gene: TRBJ1-2
CDR3 DNA: TGCAGCGCCTTTGGTCAATCCGGAGACTATGGCTACACCTTC
CDR3 protein: CSAFGQSGDYGYTF

V gene: TRBV30
D gene: TRBD1
clone size: NA
J gene: TRBJ1-5
CDR3 DNA: TGTGCCTGGAGATCCGGGACAGGGGAAAGCAATCAGCCCCAGCATTTT
CDR3 protein: CAWRSGTGESNQPQHF

V gene: TRBV28
D gene: TRBD1
clone size: NA
J gene: TRBJ2-7
CDR3 DNA: TGTGCCAGCTGGGACAGGGTTAGCTCCTACGAGCAGTACTTC
CDR3 protein: CASWDRVSSYEQYF

V gene: TRBV19
D gene: NA
clone size: NA
J gene: TRBJ2-7
CDR3 DNA: TGTGCCAGTGTCGGGAACGGAGAGCAGTACTTC
CDR3 protein: CASVGNGEQYF

V gene: TRBV18
D gene: TRBD2
clone size: NA
J gene: TRBJ2-1
CDR3 DNA: TGTGCCAGCTCACCACCCAGCGGGAGCTCCTACAATGAGCAGTTCTTC
CDR3 protein: CASSPPSGSSYNEQFF

V gene: TRBV4-2
D gene: NA
clone size: once
J gene: TRBJ1-4
CDR3 DNA: TGTGCCAGCAGCCAAGACGGAAAAGGAACAGGGCTTTCGGGAAAACTGTTTTTT
CDR3 protein: CASSQDGKGTGLSGKLFF

V gene: TRBV27
D gene: TRBD1
clone size: NA
J gene: TRBJ2-7
CDR3 DNA: TGTGCCAGCAGTTCGGGACAGGGGATTTACGAGCAGTACTTC
CDR3 protein: CASSSGQGIYEQYF

V gene: TRBV29-1
D gene: NA
clone size: NA
J gene: TRBJ1-4
CDR3 DNA: TGCAGCGTTGAGACAGACCTTAATGAAAAACTGTTTTTT
CDR3 protein: CSVETDLNEKLFF

V gene: TRBV11-2
D gene: TRBD1
clone size: NA
J gene: TRBJ2-1
CDR3 DNA: TGTGCCAGCAGCTTATTTTCCCTCACAGGGGGTCAGTTCTTC
CDR3 protein: CASSLFSLTGGQFF

V gene: TRBV4-2
D gene: NA
clone size: NA
J gene: TRBJ2-7
CDR3 DNA: TGTGCCAGCAGCCAAGAGAAGATCGGGTCTTACGAGCAGTACTTC
CDR3 protein: CASSQEKIGSYEQYF

V gene: TRBV27
D gene: NA
clone size: NA
J gene: TRBJ2-7
CDR3 DNA: TGTGCCAGCAGTTGGGGCCCCCCCTACGAGCAGTACTTC
CDR3 protein: CASSWGPPYEQYF

V gene: TRBV25-1
D gene: TRBD2
clone size: NA
J gene: TRBJ2-2
CDR3 DNA: TGTGCCAGCAGTGAGGCGGGGGGGCCGACCGGGGAGCTGTTTTTT
CDR3 protein: CASSEAGGPTGELFF

V gene: TRBV6-1
D gene: NA
clone size: NA
J gene: TRBJ1-5
CDR3 DNA: TGTGCCAGCAGGCAGACTTCTTTTAGCAATCAGCCCCAGCATTTT
CDR3 protein: CASRQTSFSNQPQHF

V gene: TRBV4-1
D gene: NA
clone size: NA
J gene: TRBJ2-2
CDR3 DNA: TGCGCCAGCAGCCACTCCCCGGGGACCGGGGAGCTGTTTTTT
CDR3 protein: CASSHSPGTGELFF

V gene: TRBV6-5
D gene: NA
clone size: NA
J gene: TRBJ1-3
CDR3 DNA: TGTGCCAGCAGCCGCCAGGGGTCTGGAAACACCATATATTTT
CDR3 protein: CASSRQGSGNTIYF

V gene: TRBV5-1
D gene: TRBD2
clone size: NA
J gene: TRBJ2-1
CDR3 DNA: TGCGCCAGCAGCTTGAGCGGGGTGCCCTACAATGAGCAGTTCTTC
CDR3 protein: CASSLSGVPYNEQFF

V gene: TRBV6-5
D gene: NA
clone size: NA
J gene: TRBJ1-3
CDR3 DNA: TGTGCCAGCAGTTACTCCCACTCTGGAAACACCATATATTTT
CDR3 protein: CASSYSHSGNTIYF